The TCR beta chain under discussion was sequenced for a study of cytomegalovirus exposure and HLA in healthy donors. PCR used 60 Vbeta primers and 13 Jbeta primers. The repertoire was sequenced with immunoSEQ multiplex PCR; TCRdb's copy has only in-frame clones and lacks some. The table has approximately 110,000 clones, 65% to 80% seen once. The J segment lost 6 bases and the V segment lost 3 bases, leaving 7 bases of the junction unmatched. CDR1 is GTSNPN, CDR2 SVGIG, per germline (reference sequence). This CDR3 spans 14 amino acids. The TCR was taken from a woman in her 40s in good health and CMV-seropositive. The chain uses TRBV30 and TRBJ2-1, with 8 bases lining up with TRBD2. Sequencing input: PBMCs. CDR3 bases: TGTGCCTGGAGCCCCGGACTAGCCACCAATGAGCAGTTCTTC. It translates to CAWSPGLATNEQFF.